The TCR beta chain described here comes from a study of blood T cell repertoires in COVID-19. Study overall: COVID-19 samples from acute and convalescent phases originated in the United States, Italy and Spain. T cells, B-cell-depleted T cells, or PBMCs provided the cDNA or gDNA that served as material.

The data were produced by immunoSEQ multiplex PCR, yet TCRdb's version contains in-frame clones alone and is incomplete. This sample has about 59,000 clones, with more than 60% found just once. Germline CDR1 reads LGHDT; CDR2 reads YNNKEL (reference sequence). The CDR3 sequence is 13 residues long. The V end lost 1 base, the J end lost 7 bases, and 7 bases lay between the germline ends. The sequencing sample was made of peripheral blood. The TCR sequence derives from a human donor in a cohort sampled during active COVID-19. The chain carries TRBV3-1 (or the pseudogene TRBV3-2) and TRBJ2-2; no definite D call. The CDR3 spells CASSQGVIGELFF. CDR3 nucleotide sequence: TGTGCCAGCAGCCAAGGAGTCATCGGGGAGCTGTTTTTT.